This record covers a single TCR beta chain. This clone's antigen is unknown. There are no base qualities to consult, and no much larger clone falls within one base. The sample comes from a study of blood T cell repertoires in COVID-19 (dated by TCRdb to 2018 to 2021). Regarding the complete study: Samples from collaborators originated in the United States, Italy and Spain and spanned both the acute and convalescent phases of COVID-19. The prospective study material was composed of cDNA or gDNA derived from T cells, B-cell-depleted T cells, or PBMCs. Subjects who had been exposed to COVID-19, were actively infected with it, or had recovered from it provided the deeply sampled blood TCRbeta repertoires that made up the dataset. The repertoires were released in a freely available public database meant as a resource for research on the immune response to SARS-CoV-2. Samples came from the ongoing ImmuneRACE study (first 160 participants) plus 1,254 subjects from 6 global collaborators. Nearly every sample came with metadata listing a de-identified subject ID, COVID-19 status, age in years and sex. Where available, HLA class I and class II types were taken from metadata supplied by the sample provider and were not determined by assay-based typing. Study-wide conclusions, independent of this receptor: The amount of clinical and demographic metadata varied by source and participant and was provided uncurated.

CDR1 and CDR2 are drawn from the germline V gene: WSHSY, SAAADI. The junction carries 23 bases between V and J, which are trimmed by 3 bases and 6 bases respectively. The CDR3 holds 17 amino acids from the cysteine to the phenylalanine. Just the 51-base CDR3 DNA is kept, in frame starting at base 1. Enrolling through a virtual design, the prospective study's participants ranged in age from roughly 18 to 90 years and lived across 20 to 25 United States geographic areas. To assign participants to cohorts, the prospective study relied on clinical history that participants themselves reported in a screening survey and a study questionnaire. Recovered participants in ImmuneRACE Cohort 3 were defined by two consecutive negative NP/OP PCR tests, clearance by a healthcare professional, or resolution of symptoms. Each participant in the prospective study had whole blood, serum and a nasopharyngeal or oropharyngeal swab collected by mobile phlebotomists. Prospective study participants could optionally give additional blood draws and questionnaires over an approximately two-month period. Blood samples from the prospective study were shipped frozen or at room temperature prior to DNA extraction.

TCRbeta CDR3 regions were amplified from genomic DNA using the immunoSEQ Assay, a bias-controlled multiplex PCR. On the study's bioinformatics: The number of nucleated cells in each sample was estimated from the amplification of reference gene primers within the assay. To quantify the absolute abundance of each unique TCRbeta CDR3 rearrangement, sequence reads were collapsed and filtered. For each sample, productive Simpson clonality was calculated as the square root of Simpson's diversity index across productive rearrangements. Entries here come from immuneACCESS through TCRdb and include only in-frame sequences with V and J called. Some clones fail to appear in such tables; in the studies checked, an unresolved V gene covers under half of the shortfall, and the cause of the remainder is unknown. V and J calls and clone size are as listed in that table; D and trimming were resolved from the DNA. Recorded for this sample are 250,000 to 300,000 clones; approximately 88% of them occurred a single time. The top ten constitute around 1% of the sample.

The V and J segments used are TRBV10-2 and TRBJ1-2; the D gene assignment is ambiguous. The sequence derives from a woman in her 30s who had recovered from COVID-19. The sample comprised PBMCs or T cells enriched from blood (not recorded which). The sequenced DNA: TGCGCCAGCAGTGAAGGGCCAGCGGTCGGAGACGGGAATGGCTACACCTTC. This translates into CASSEGPAVGDGNGYTF.